The rows below give T cell receptor beta chains drawn from one sample of a study of T cell responses to AZD1222 COVID-19 vaccine. Only in-frame clones appear in the TCRdb table, and some are missing; sequencing was by immunoSEQ multiplex PCR. Of some 130,000 clones listed, approximately 90% were seen once; the top ten hold less than 8.5%. Source: peripheral blood, taken on day 0 of AZD1222 vaccination. Receptors originate from an adult in good health. Each CDR3 is given with its conserved first and last residue. A D gene is named only where the DNA matches it firmly. Not all rows give a size; the values are once, few, many and, for expanded clones, a class.

size: few; V: TRBV19; J: TRBJ2-5; D: .; DNA: TGTGCCAGTAGTATAGATTGGAATGGAGAGACCCAGTACTTC; CDR3: CASSIDWNGETQYF
size: .; V: TRBV7-9; J: TRBJ2-4; D: TRBD2; DNA: TGTGCCAGCAGCTTGAGGGGGACTAGCGGGGAAGAGTACATTCAGTACTTC; CDR3: CASSLRGTSGEEYIQYF
size: .; V: TRBV29-1; J: TRBJ2-7; D: TRBD1; DNA: TGCAGCGTCCTGGGGCGGACAGGGGACTCCTACGAGCAGTACTTC; CDR3: CSVLGRTGDSYEQYF
size: .; V: TRBV6-2/TRBV6-3; J: TRBJ1-2; D: .; DNA: TGTGCCAGCAGCGAGGCGAGGGGCTACACCTTC; CDR3: CASSEARGYTF
size: once; V: TRBV7-9; J: TRBJ1-5; D: .; DNA: TGTGCCAGCAGCTTAAGATCGGATCAGCCCCAGCATTTT; CDR3: CASSLRSDQPQHF
size: .; V: TRBV2; J: TRBJ1-5; D: .; DNA: TGTGCCAGCAGGGCGGACAGCTCTAGCAATCAGCCCCAGCATTTT; CDR3: CASRADSSSNQPQHF
size: .; V: TRBV12-3/TRBV12-4; J: TRBJ1-6; D: .; DNA: TGTGCCAGCAGCCGGGGGGATTCTTCACCCCTCCACTTT; CDR3: CASSRGDSSPLHF
size: .; V: TRBV10-3; J: TRBJ2-7; D: TRBD2; DNA: TGTGCCATCAGTGAGTCGGGGAAGAGCGGGGAGTACTTC; CDR3: CAISESGKSGEYF
size: .; V: TRBV2; J: TRBJ2-2; D: TRBD1; DNA: TGTGCCAGCAGCCAAAGGACAGGGGGAGGCGGGGAGCTGTTTTTT; CDR3: CASSQRTGGGGELFF
size: once; V: TRBV18; J: TRBJ2-7; D: TRBD1; DNA: TGTGCCAGCTCACCAGGGACAGGGCCCTACGAGCAGTACTTC; CDR3: CASSPGTGPYEQYF
size: .; V: TRBV6-1; J: TRBJ1-6; D: .; DNA: TGTGCCAGCAGTGAATTAAACAGGGATGACTCACCCCTCCACTTT; CDR3: CASSELNRDDSPLHF
size: .; V: TRBV15; J: TRBJ1-4; D: TRBD1; DNA: TGTGCCACCAGTAAAGACAGGGGTCGGGAAAAACTGTTTTTT; CDR3: CATSKDRGREKLFF
size: .; V: TRBV10-1; J: TRBJ2-1; D: .; DNA: TGCGCCAGCAGTGTAAACTTACATTCAGATGAGCAGTTCTTC; CDR3: CASSVNLHSDEQFF
size: .; V: TRBV7-2; J: TRBJ2-1; D: TRBD1; DNA: TGTGCCAGCAGCCCGGGACAGGGCGTGGAGCAGTTCTTC; CDR3: CASSPGQGVEQFF
size: few; V: TRBV24-1; J: TRBJ2-7; D: .; DNA: TGTGCCACCAGTGACAGGGATGACGAGCAGTACTTC; CDR3: CATSDRDDEQYF
size: .; V: TRBV2; J: TRBJ1-1; D: .; DNA: TGTGCCAGCCAGCAAGAGGCTTTCTTT; CDR3: CASQQEAFF
size: .; V: TRBV6-5; J: TRBJ1-4; D: .; DNA: TGTGCCAGCAGTTACCTTAATGAAAAACTGTTTTTT; CDR3: CASSYLNEKLFF
size: once; V: TRBV28; J: TRBJ2-2; D: TRBD2; DNA: TGTGCCAGCAGTTTAGCCCTAGCGGGGGCCGCGAACACCGGGGAGCTGTTTTTT; CDR3: CASSLALAGAANTGELFF
size: .; V: TRBV7-2; J: TRBJ2-1; D: TRBD2; DNA: TGTGCCAGCAGCTTACAGGGCGGGGGGGCCTACAATGAGCAGTTCTTC; CDR3: CASSLQGGGAYNEQFF
size: .; V: TRBV11-2; J: TRBJ2-7; D: TRBD1; DNA: TGTGCCAGCAGCCCCGGGGACAGAATTTCCTACGAGCAGTACTTC; CDR3: CASSPGDRISYEQYF
size: .; V: TRBV5-6; J: TRBJ1-2; D: .; DNA: TGTGCCAGCAGCTTGGGGGGCCTCTATGGCTACACCTTC; CDR3: CASSLGGLYGYTF
size: .; V: TRBV5-6; J: TRBJ1-1; D: .; DNA: TGTGCCAGCAGCTTTCTTGGCCGCTCCATGAACACTGAAGCTTTCTTT; CDR3: CASSFLGRSMNTEAFF
size: .; V: TRBV5-1; J: TRBJ1-1; D: TRBD1; DNA: TGCGCCAGCAGCGCCGGGACAGGGACTGCTGAAGCTTTCTTT; CDR3: CASSAGTGTAEAFF
size: .; V: TRBV20-1; J: TRBJ1-3; D: .; DNA: TGCAGTGCTGTAGGTGGAAACACCATATATTTT; CDR3: CSAVGGNTIYF
size: .; V: TRBV6-5; J: TRBJ1-6; D: .; DNA: TGTGCCAGCAGACGCACATGGGGAAATTCACCCCTCCACTTT; CDR3: CASRRTWGNSPLHF
size: few; V: TRBV3-1/TRBV3-2; J: TRBJ2-3; D: .; DNA: TGTGCCAGCAGCCAAGATAACGACTTCATCGGGTATTTT; CDR3: CASSQDNDFIGYF
size: .; V: TRBV5-6; J: TRBJ1-2; D: .; DNA: TGTGCCAGCAGCCCAAGGGCCCAGGAAGCCTATGGCTACACCTTC; CDR3: CASSPRAQEAYGYTF
size: .; V: TRBV6-5; J: TRBJ2-6; D: .; DNA: TGTGCCAGCAGTCTGACTTTGGGGGGGGCCAACGTCCTGACTTTC; CDR3: CASSLTLGGANVLTF
size: .; V: TRBV6-5; J: TRBJ2-1; D: .; DNA: TGTGCCAGCAGTACCCTAGATAACAATGAGCAGTTCTTC; CDR3: CASSTLDNNEQFF
size: .; V: TRBV5-1; J: TRBJ1-2; D: .; DNA: TGCGCCAGCAGCTTGTTTACCGAAACGAATAACTATGGCTACACCTTC; CDR3: CASSLFTETNNYGYTF
size: .; V: TRBV3-1/TRBV3-2; J: TRBJ1-1; D: .; DNA: TGTGCCAGCAGCTTGCAGGGATTTGGAGCTTTCTTT; CDR3: CASSLQGFGAFF